The clone carrying this T cell receptor (beta chain) was counted a few times. Its matching antigen is unknown. This record comes from a study of human T cells and chemical hapten exposure. Study-wide findings and caveats: No alteration of TCRs above 1 in 1000 frequency was seen with DPC sensitization. There was alopecia in the donors, so their immune response may differ from that of healthy people. Against controls, expanded TCRs gave rise to significantly more large CDR3 similarity clusters.

The CDR3 has 15 amino acids. Germline V gives CDR1 SGHRS, CDR2 YFSETQ. V dropped 0 bases and J dropped 0 bases, with 9 bases sitting between them. Each CDR3 protein gets one entry after TCRdb re-called the RACE reads with MiXCR. This sample carries about 120,000 distinct CDR3 sequences, 9.5% to 13% of them seen once, and the ten largest clones take roughly 1.5%. Time point in this sample: patch test 1, 2 weeks after DPC sensitization. The treatment: therapeutic diphenylcyclopropenone sensitization with weekly scalp DPC. Prior to each patch test being applied, blood was drawn. This TCR came from a woman between 50 and 59 years old with alopecia areata. Some clones in this sample may be carry-over from other donors' samples. The sequencing used whole blood, collected in connection with sensitization to the hapten diphenylcyclopropenone (DPC). This chain uses TRBV5-1 with TRBJ1-1; D uncertain. The CDR3: CASSLGQAMNTEAFF. The CDR3 DNA follows: TGCGCCAGCAGCTTGGGGCAGGCAATGAACACTGAAGCTTTCTTT.